This TCR beta chain was identified during a study of T cell responses to AZD1222 COVID-19 vaccine. Study-level information: Combined were second doses at about 4 or about 12 weeks.

Profiling relied on immunoSEQ multiplex PCR, and the TCRdb table lists in-frame clones only, not all of them. The top ten hold approximately 12% of the sample, which has around 130,000 clones, more than 70% seen once. Germline V gene sequence: CDR1 MDHEN, CDR2 SYDVKM. Germline trimming cut 6 bases from V and 10 bases from J; bases unmatched to any gene: 11. The CDR3 is 14 amino acids. A note on this clone: Its antigen is unidentified.

Study-level results: Mapped onto spike, vaccine-associated CD4 TCRs spanned it and were dominant at 160-218 and 743-854. Among the donors, most were white British and more were female, and clonal diversity was possibly underestimated. Just a handful of AZD1222 recipients tested seropositive at baseline.

V gene TRBV28 combines with J gene TRBJ1-4; TRBD1 aligns across 7 bases. The TCR comes from an adult in good health. Sequenced material: peripheral blood, taken on day 0 of AZD1222 vaccination. DNA for the CDR3: TGTGCCAGCAGCCTGACAGGGATGGGGGCAAAACTGTTTTTT. This gives the protein CASSLTGMGAKLFF.